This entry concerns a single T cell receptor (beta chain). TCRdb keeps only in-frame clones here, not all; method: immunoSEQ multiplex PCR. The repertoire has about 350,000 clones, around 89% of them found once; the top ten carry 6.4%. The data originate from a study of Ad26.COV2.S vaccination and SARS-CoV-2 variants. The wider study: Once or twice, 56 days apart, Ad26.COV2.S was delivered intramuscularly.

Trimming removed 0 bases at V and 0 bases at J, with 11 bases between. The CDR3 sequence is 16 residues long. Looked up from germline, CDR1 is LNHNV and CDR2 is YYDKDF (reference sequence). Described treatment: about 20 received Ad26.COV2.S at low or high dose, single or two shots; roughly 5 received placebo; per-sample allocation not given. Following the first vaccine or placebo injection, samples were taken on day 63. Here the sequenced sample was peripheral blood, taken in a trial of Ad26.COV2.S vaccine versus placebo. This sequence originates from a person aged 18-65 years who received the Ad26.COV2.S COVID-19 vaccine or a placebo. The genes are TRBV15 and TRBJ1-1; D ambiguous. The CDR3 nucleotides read TGTGCCACCAGCAGAGATTCGCCTTTAGTGAACACTGAAGCTTTCTTT. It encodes CATSRDSPLVNTEAFF.